This TCR beta chain was found in a study of T cell changes during pregnancy in multiple sclerosis. Germline V lookup: CDR1 SNHLY, CDR2 FYNNEI. The CDR3 consists of 12 residues. Trimming stripped 3 bases from V and 7 bases from J, with 9 bases between. Here immunoSEQ multiplex PCR was the method, and the copy in TCRdb shows in-frame clones only, minus some. The sample contains about 36,000 clones, around 92% of which appear only once. The receptor comes from a female donor with multiple sclerosis, enrolled in a pregnancy study. The chain couples TRBV2 to TRBJ2-5; D uncertain. The sequencing here drew on CD4+ T cells from peripheral blood mononuclear cells, taken after pregnancy. The CDR3 sequence: CASSDPRGTQYF. The CDR3, as DNA: TGTGCCAGCAGTGACCCGAGAGGGACCCAGTACTTC.